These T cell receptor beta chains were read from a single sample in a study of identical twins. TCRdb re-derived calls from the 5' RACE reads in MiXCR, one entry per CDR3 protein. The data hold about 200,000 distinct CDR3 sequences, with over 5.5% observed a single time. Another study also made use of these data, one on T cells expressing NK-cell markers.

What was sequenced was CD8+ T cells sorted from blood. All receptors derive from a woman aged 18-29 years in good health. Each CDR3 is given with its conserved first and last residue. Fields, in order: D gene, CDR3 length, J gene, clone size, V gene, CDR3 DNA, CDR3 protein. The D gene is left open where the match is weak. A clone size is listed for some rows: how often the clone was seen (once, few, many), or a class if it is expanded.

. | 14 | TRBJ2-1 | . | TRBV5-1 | TGCGCCAGCAGCTTGGGGCAGGGCGTCAATGAGCAGTTCTTC | CASSLGQGVNEQFF
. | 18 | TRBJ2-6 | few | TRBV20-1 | TGCAGTGCTAGAGACCCGGGTGCTGCGGGCTCTGGGGCCAACGTCCTGACTTTC | CSARDPGAAGSGANVLTF
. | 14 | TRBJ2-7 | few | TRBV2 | TGTGCCAGCAGTGAATGGGCTCTTTCCTACGAGCAGTACTTC | CASSEWALSYEQYF
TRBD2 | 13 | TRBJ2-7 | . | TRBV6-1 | TGTGCCAGCACTAGCGGGTACTCCTACGAGCAGTACTTC | CASTSGYSYEQYF
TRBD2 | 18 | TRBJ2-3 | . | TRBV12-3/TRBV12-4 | TGTGCCAGCAGTTTTGGAAGCGGGGGGGATTTTGGCACAGATACGCAGTATTTT | CASSFGSGGDFGTDTQYF
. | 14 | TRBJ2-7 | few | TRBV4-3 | TGCGCCAGCAGCCCCTTAGCGGACTCCTACGAGCAGTACTTC | CASSPLADSYEQYF
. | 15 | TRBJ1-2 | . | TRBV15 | TGTGCCACCAGCCCAAGAGGCGATTACAACTATGGCTACACCTTC | CATSPRGDYNYGYTF
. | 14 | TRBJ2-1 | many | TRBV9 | TGTGCCAGCAACAGTGGGGGTTCCTACAATGAGCAGTTCTTC | CASNSGGSYNEQFF
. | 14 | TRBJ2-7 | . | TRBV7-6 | TGTGCCAGCAGTCAAGGGGGGACCACCTACGAGCAGTACTTC | CASSQGGTTYEQYF
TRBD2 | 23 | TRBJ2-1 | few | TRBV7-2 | TGTGCCAGCAGCTTCGGTGGTCGGCCGGGCAGAGATAGCGGGAAAGCCTCCTACAATGAGCAGTTCTTC | CASSFGGRPGRDSGKASYNEQFF
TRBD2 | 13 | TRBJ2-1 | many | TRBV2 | TGTGCCAGCAGTGAGGGCGGGAGGAATGAGCAGTTCTTC | CASSEGGRNEQFF
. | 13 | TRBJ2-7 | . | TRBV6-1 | TGTGCCAGCAGGGAGGGGGTACGCTACGAGCAGTACTTC | CASREGVRYEQYF
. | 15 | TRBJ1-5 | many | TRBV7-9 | TGTGCCAGCAGCTTAGTCGGGGCAGGTAATCAGCCCCAGCATTTT | CASSLVGAGNQPQHF
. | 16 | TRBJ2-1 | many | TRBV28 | TGTGCCAGCAGTCCGACTGGCGGAAGTTCCTACAATGAGCAGTTCTTC | CASSPTGGSSYNEQFF
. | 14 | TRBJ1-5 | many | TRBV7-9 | TGTGCCAGCAGCTTAGGGCAGTGGGGTCAGCCCCAGCATTTT | CASSLGQWGQPQHF
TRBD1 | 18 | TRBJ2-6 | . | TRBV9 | TGTGCCAGCAGCGCACCCTCCGGGACAGGGCCTGGGGCCAACGTCCTGACTTTC | CASSAPSGTGPGANVLTF
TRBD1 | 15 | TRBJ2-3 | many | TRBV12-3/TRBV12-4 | TGTGCCAGCAGTCTCAGGGACAGGGCCACAGATACGCAGTATTTT | CASSLRDRATDTQYF
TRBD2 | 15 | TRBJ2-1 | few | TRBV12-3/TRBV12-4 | TGTGCCAGCAGTCAACCCGGACTAGCTCGCGATGAGCAGTTCTTC | CASSQPGLARDEQFF
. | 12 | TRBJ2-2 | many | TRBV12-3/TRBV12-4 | TGTGCCAGCGAGGAGAACACCGGGGAGCTGTTTTTT | CASEENTGELFF
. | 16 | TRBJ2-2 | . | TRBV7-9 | TGTGCCAGCAGCTTAACACAGGGCCGGACCACCGGGGAGCTGTTTTTT | CASSLTQGRTTGELFF
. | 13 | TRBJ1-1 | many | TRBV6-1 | TGTGCCAGCAGCCGCACGGGACAACCTGAAGCTTTCTTT | CASSRTGQPEAFF
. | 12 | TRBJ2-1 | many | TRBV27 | TGTGCCAGCAGTCCGACCTACAATGAGCAGTTCTTC | CASSPTYNEQFF
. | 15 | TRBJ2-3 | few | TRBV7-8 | TGTGCCAGCAGGGCGACAGGGACTGGGGCAGATACGCAGTATTTT | CASRATGTGADTQYF
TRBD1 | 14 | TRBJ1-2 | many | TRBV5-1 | TGCGCCAGCAGTTCGTCGGACAGGGGTTATGGCTACACCTTC | CASSSSDRGYGYTF
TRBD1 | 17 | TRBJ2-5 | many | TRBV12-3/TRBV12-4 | TGTGCCAGCAGTATGAAATCCGGGACAGGGCACCAAGAGACCCAGTACTTC | CASSMKSGTGHQETQYF
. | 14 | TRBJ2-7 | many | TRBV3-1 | TGTGCCAGCAGCCAAGTGGACAGTACCTACGAGCAGTACTTC | CASSQVDSTYEQYF
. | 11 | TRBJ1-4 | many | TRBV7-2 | TGTGCCAGCAGCGACAGAGAAAAACTGTTTTTT | CASSDREKLFF
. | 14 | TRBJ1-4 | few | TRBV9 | TGTGCCAGCAGCAAAGCAGGGATACGGGAAAAACTGTTTTTT | CASSKAGIREKLFF
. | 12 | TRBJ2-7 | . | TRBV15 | TGTGCCACCAGGTCGGACGGCTTGGAGCAGTACTTC | CATRSDGLEQYF
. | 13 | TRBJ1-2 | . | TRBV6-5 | TGTGCCAGCAGTTACGAAGGAGGGAATGGCTACACCTTC | CASSYEGGNGYTF
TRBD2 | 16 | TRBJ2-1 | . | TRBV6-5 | TGTGCCAGCAGTTACGTGACGGGAGGGCCTAACTATGAGCAGTTCTTC | CASSYVTGGPNYEQFF
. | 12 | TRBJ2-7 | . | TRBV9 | TGTGCCAGCAGCCGGGACAACTACGAGCAGTACTTC | CASSRDNYEQYF
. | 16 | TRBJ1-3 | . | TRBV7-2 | TGTGCCAGCAGCTTGCGACAAGGATACTCTGGAAACACCATATATTTT | CASSLRQGYSGNTIYF
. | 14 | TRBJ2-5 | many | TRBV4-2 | TGTGCCAGCAGCCAAGAAACGGGTACGGAGACCCAGTACTTC | CASSQETGTETQYF
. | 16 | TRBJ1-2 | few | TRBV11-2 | TGTGCCAGCAGCTTAGTTCCTTCGTTACAGAACTATGGCTACACCTTC | CASSLVPSLQNYGYTF
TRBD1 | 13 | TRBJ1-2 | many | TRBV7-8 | TGTGCCAGCAGCTTAGGACAGGGGCGTGGCTACACCTTC | CASSLGQGRGYTF
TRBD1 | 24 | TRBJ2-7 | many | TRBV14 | TGTGCCAGCACCCGAAAAACAGTCATCCTACGAGCAGTCATTGTGGGGACAGGGGGCTACGAGCAGTACTTC | CASTRKTVILRAVIVGTGGYEQYF
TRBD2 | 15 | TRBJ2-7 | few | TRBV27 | TGTGCCAGCAGTTACTCGGCTAGCGGAACCTACGAGCAGTACTTC | CASSYSASGTYEQYF
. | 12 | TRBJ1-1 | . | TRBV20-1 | TGCAGTGCTAGGCCAGGGGACACTGAAGCTTCCTTC | CSARPGDTEASF
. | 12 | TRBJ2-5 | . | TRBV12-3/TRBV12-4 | TGTGCCAGCAGTTCCCTAGTTGAGACCCAGTACTTC | CASSSLVETQYF
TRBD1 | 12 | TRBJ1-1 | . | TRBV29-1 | TGCAGCGTTGCAGGGGGAAACACTGAAGCTTTCTTT | CSVAGGNTEAFF
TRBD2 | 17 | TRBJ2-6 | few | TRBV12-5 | TGTGCTAGTGGTTTCAGCGGGAGGGGCCCTGGGGCCAACGTCCTGACTTTC | CASGFSGRGPGANVLTF
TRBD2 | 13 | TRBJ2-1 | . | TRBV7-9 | TGTACCAGCAGCTTAGGAGGGGAGGGTGAGCAGTTCTTC | CTSSLGGEGEQFF
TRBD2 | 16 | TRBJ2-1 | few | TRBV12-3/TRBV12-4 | TGTGCCAGCAGTACGCCAGGACTAGCGGGAGGGGAGTGGCAGTTCTTC | CASSTPGLAGGEWQFF
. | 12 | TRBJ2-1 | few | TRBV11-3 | TGTGCCAGCAGCTTAGGGACAGCTCGGCAGTTCTTC | CASSLGTARQFF
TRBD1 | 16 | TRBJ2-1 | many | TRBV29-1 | TGCAGCGTTGAAGGGTGGGACAGCGGCTCCTACAATGAGCAGTTCTTC | CSVEGWDSGSYNEQFF
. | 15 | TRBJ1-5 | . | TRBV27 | TGTGCCAGCAGTTTGAGTATGGGGGCGAATCAGCCCCAGCATTTT | CASSLSMGANQPQHF
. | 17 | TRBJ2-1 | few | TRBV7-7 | TGTGCCAGCAGCTCCTCGGTAGCGGAGAGCTCCTACAATGAGCAGTTCTTC | CASSSSVAESSYNEQFF
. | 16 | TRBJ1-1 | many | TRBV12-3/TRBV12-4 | TGTGCCAGCAGTTTACAGCTCCTCGTCATGAACACTGAAGCTTTCTTT | CASSLQLLVMNTEAFF
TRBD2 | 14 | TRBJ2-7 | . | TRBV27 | TGTGCCAGCAGAGACAGCGGGACTCCTACCGAGCAGTACTTC | CASRDSGTPTEQYF
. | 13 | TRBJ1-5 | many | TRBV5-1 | TGCGCCAGCAGCGCTGAGGGAGATCAGCCCCAGCATTTT | CASSAEGDQPQHF
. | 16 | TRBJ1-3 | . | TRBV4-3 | TGCGCCAGCAGCCAAGATCGGATGGGGTCTGGAAACACCATATATTTT | CASSQDRMGSGNTIYF
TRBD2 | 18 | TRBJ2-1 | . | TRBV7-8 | TGTGCCAGCAGCTTAGTGCGGGAGGTCATCCTGGCCTACAATGAGCAGTTCTTC | CASSLVREVILAYNEQFF
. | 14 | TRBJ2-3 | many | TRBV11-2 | TGTGCCAGCAGCTTAGTAATGGGCACAGATACGCAGTATTTT | CASSLVMGTDTQYF
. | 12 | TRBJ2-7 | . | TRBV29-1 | TGCAGCGTTGAGGACGGGGCCCTCGAGCAGTACTTC | CSVEDGALEQYF
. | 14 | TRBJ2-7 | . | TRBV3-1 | TGTGCCAGCAGCGGTCGCGGGCCCTCCTACGAGCAGTACTTC | CASSGRGPSYEQYF
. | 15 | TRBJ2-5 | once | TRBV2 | TGTGCCAGCACCGCGGCGTTGAGCCCTCAAGAGACCCAGTACTTC | CASTAALSPQETQYF
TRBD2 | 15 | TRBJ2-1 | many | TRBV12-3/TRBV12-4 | TGTGCCAGCAGCCACACTAGCGGGGGGGCAAATGAGCAGTTCTTC | CASSHTSGGANEQFF
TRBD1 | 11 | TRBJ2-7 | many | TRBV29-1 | TGCAGCGTTGCCACAGGGGCCGAGCAGTACTTC | CSVATGAEQYF